Sequencing of this TCR beta chain was carried out in a study of chemoradiotherapy in HPV16-positive cancers. Assay used: immunoSEQ multiplex PCR; TCRdb lists only in-frame clones, some missing. Here the sample spans about 22,000 clones, about two thirds being singletons. Regarding this clone: What it binds is unknown.

Over chemoradiotherapy, repertoires were sampled more than once. General study results and limits: Non-HPV-specific T cells did not expand in tumors during treatment, whereas candidate HPV-specific clones and E7-related motifs did. In HPV16-positive patients, HPV-responsive T-cell expansion tracked better recurrence-free survival.

This material was obtained from a patient who underwent chemoradiotherapy. This clonotype was obtained from a human donor with HPV-associated anogenital cancer.

In DNA, the CDR3 is TGCGCCAGCAGCCGGGACTTCACAGATACGCAGTATTTT. Its translation: CASSRDFTDTQYF. The chain carries TRBV5-1 and TRBJ2-3, with D perhaps TRBD2 (6 bases). CDR1 and CDR2 (germline): SGHRS, YFSETQ. This CDR3 spans 13 amino acids. Trimming stripped 4 bases from V and 2 bases from J, with 8 bases between.